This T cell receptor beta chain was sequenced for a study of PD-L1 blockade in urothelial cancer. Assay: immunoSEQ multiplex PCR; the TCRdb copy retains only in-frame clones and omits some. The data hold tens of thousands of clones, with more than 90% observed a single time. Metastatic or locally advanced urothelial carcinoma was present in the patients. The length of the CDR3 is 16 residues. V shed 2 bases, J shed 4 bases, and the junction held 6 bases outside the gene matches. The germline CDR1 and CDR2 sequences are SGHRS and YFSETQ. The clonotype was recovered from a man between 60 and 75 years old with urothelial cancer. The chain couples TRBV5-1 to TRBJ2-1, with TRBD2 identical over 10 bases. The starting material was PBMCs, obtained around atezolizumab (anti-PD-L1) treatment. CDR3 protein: CASSLRAGGLYNEQFF. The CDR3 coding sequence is TGCGCCAGCAGCTTACGAGCGGGGGGGCTTTACAATGAGCAGTTCTTC.